Listed here are 21 T cell receptor beta chains from one sample, sequenced in a study of T cells in women clearing cervical HPV infection. Assay used: immunoSEQ multiplex PCR; TCRdb lists only in-frame clones, some missing. The listing contains approximately 20,000 clones. Sequences were obtained from blood buffy coat. Receptors were obtained from a woman aged 18 to 75 with a cervical HPV16 infection that either progressed to CIN3+ or cleared (not recorded which).

About this clone itself: The read ends 3 residues shy of where the CDR3 ends; the end is completed using the germline J gene. J is TRBJ1-1 and V is TRBV12-3 or TRBV12-4, with a weak D call TRBD1 (5 bases). This CDR3 comprises 13 residues. The CDR3 region is CASSLVQAPEAFF. Partial CDR3 DNA: TGTGCCAGCAGTTTAGTACAGGCCCCAGAA.

As to this clone: The CDR3 extends 3 residues past the end of the read, so its final part is completed from the germline J gene. The chain employs TRBV5-1 and TRBJ2-3; D gene ambiguous. Trimming left V 0 bases short and J 2 bases short, with 16 bases between. The CDR3 extends over 17 amino acids. CDR1 is SGHRS, CDR2 YFSETQ, per germline. This CDR3 reads CASSLDTTGTITDTQYF. CDR3 DNA (partial): TGCGCCAGCAGCTTGGATACTACGGGTACAATCACAGATACG.

Points on this clone: Read coverage stops 3 residues before the CDR3 terminus; the germline J gene supplies the remainder. The chain links TRBV19 to TRBJ1-5; a weak D match, TRBD1 (5 bases). This CDR3 is built from 14 residues. Trimming stripped 3 bases from V and 4 bases from J, with 10 bases between. Germline-derived CDR1 and CDR2 are LNHDA and SQIVND (reference sequence). The DNA read from the CDR3 is TGTGCCAGTAGTATTCAGGGTAGGAATCAGCCC. Translation gives CASSIQGRNQP. The full CDR3 sequence reads CASSIQGRNQPQHF.

A note on this clone: The read gets to within 3 residues of the CDR3 end, and the germline J gene fills in the rest. The rearrangement uses TRBV11-2 and TRBJ2-7, with 9 bases lining up with TRBD1. Germline CDR1 SGHAT, CDR2 FQNNGV. Germline trimming cut 5 bases from V and 5 bases from J; bases unmatched to any gene: 7. The CDR3 has 14 residues. The CDR3 loop reads CASSLRQGGNEQYF. The CDR3 bases that were read are TGTGCCAGCAGCCTCCGACAGGGGGGCAACGAG.

Points on this clone: The read is 3 residues too short to cover the CDR3 end, so that end is filled in from the germline J gene. The chain links TRBV19 to TRBJ2-1, with TRBD1 as a possible D gene (5 bases). Germline-derived CDR1 and CDR2 are LNHDA and SQIVND (reference sequence). The CDR3 runs 13 residues. Trimming cost V 3 bases and J 7 bases, with 10 bases left between them. The CDR3 loop is CASSIPGNNEQFF. The part of the CDR3 DNA that was read is TGTGCCAGTAGTATCCCAGGGAATAATGAG.

Comment on this clone: The read ends 3 residues before the CDR3 terminus; that terminus is restored from the germline J gene. The V gene is TRBV12-5, the J gene TRBJ2-1; 7 nucleotides agree with TRBD2. The J segment lost 4 bases and the V segment lost 0 bases, leaving 9 bases of the junction unmatched. Germline V gives CDR1 LGHNT, CDR2 FRNRAP. The CDR3 has 17 residues. The CDR3 DNA, read in part, is TGTGCTAGTGGTTTGGTGACTGGCGGGGGAGAATACAATGAG. Its protein product is CASGLVTGGGEYNE. The full CDR3 protein reads CASGLVTGGGEYNEQFF.

With regard to this clone: The CDR3 end falls 3 residues outside the read, so it is completed with the germline J gene. The chain recombines TRBV20-1 with TRBJ2-3; 13 positions agree with TRBD2. The CDR3 length is 14 residues. CDR1 is DFQATT, CDR2 SNEGSKA, per germline (reference sequence). Unmatched junction bases numbered 3, after V lost 5 bases and J lost 4 bases. The CDR3 DNA, read in part, is TGCAGTGCTTTCACTAGCGGGGGGGCAGATACG. Translating it yields CSAFTSGGADT. The whole CDR3 is CSAFTSGGADTQYF.

Points on this clone: From the germline J gene comes the end of the CDR3, since the read stops 3 residues before it. Other DNA sequences within the sample encode an identical CDR3. The genes are TRBV7-6 and TRBJ2-2; 11 positions match TRBD1. There are 15 residues in the CDR3. With V trimmed by 5 bases and J by 5 bases, 4 bases remained unmatched. Germline loops: CDR1 SGHVS, CDR2 FNYEAQ. The CDR3 region is CASSPGTGGTGELFF. CDR3 DNA, as far as it was read: TGTGCCAGCAGCCCCGGGACAGGGGGTACCGGGGAG.

As regards this clone: The missing CDR3 end, 3 residues past where the read stops, is filled in from the germline J gene. The chain has TRBV5-1 and TRBJ1-6; 11 positions agree with TRBD1. The CDR3 extends over 16 amino acids. J was trimmed by 7 bases and V by 4 bases; bases with no gene match: 7. CDR1 is SGHRS and CDR2 is YFSETQ in the germline V gene. The DNA read from the CDR3 is TGCGCCAGCAGCAACCCCGGGACAGGGGGGAATTCACCC. Protein: CASSNPGTGGNSP. The complete CDR3 sequence is CASSNPGTGGNSPLHF.

A note on this clone: Read data end 3 residues before the CDR3 end; the end is taken from the germline J gene. This chain joins TRBV2 and TRBJ1-2; tentative D call: TRBD1 (6 bases). Trimming removed 7 bases from V and 2 bases from J, with 11 bases in between. Germline assignment: CDR1 SNHLY and CDR2 FYNNEI. This CDR3 is 13 amino acids long. CDR3 in amino acids: CASKQGVNYGYTF. The CDR3 DNA, read in part, is TGTGCCAGCAAACAGGGTGTCAACTATGGC.

About this clone itself: The CDR3 end is not reached by the read, which stops 3 residues before it; the germline J gene fills it in. The chain carries TRBV5-1 and TRBJ1-1, with TRBD1 matching 7 bases. The CDR3 covers 16 residues. V gave up 0 bases and J gave up 1 base; unmatched junction bases: 6. Germline CDR1 SGHRS, CDR2 YFSETQ. CDR3 residues: CASSLGQGGKNTEAFF. The DNA read from the CDR3 is TGCGCCAGCAGCTTGGGACAGGGAGGGAAGAACACTGAA.

Details on this clone: The missing CDR3 end, 3 residues past where the read stops, is filled in from the germline J gene. The rearrangement links TRBV30 to TRBJ2-5; TRBD1 aligns across 8 bases. The length of the CDR3 is 16 residues. Germline-derived CDR1 and CDR2 are GTSNPN and SVGIG (reference sequence). Trimming removed 0 bases from V and 2 bases from J; junction bases left unmatched: 8. CDR3 in amino acids: CAWSVGVDRVQETQYF. The part of the CDR3 DNA that was read is TGTGCCTGGAGTGTAGGTGTGGACAGGGTACAAGAGACC. Looking up the rest from reference TRBV30 and TRBJ2-5 gives the full variable domain: SQTIHQWPATLVQPVGSPLSLECTVEGTSNPNLYWYRQAAGRGLQLLFYSVGIGQISSEVPQNLSASRPQDRQFILSSKKLLLSDSGFYLCAWSVGVDRVQETQYFGPGTRLLVL.

In regard to this clone: Read coverage stops 3 residues before the CDR3 terminus; the germline J gene supplies the remainder. The chain couples TRBV19 to TRBJ1-2; a weak D match, TRBD1 (6 bases). The CDR3 sequence is 13 residues long. From germline, CDR1 is LNHDA and CDR2 SQIVND (reference sequence). Trimming shortened V by 5 bases and J by 1 base, and 8 bases separated the two germline ends. The sequenced CDR3 bases are TGTGCCAGTAGTGCACAGGGTAACTATGGC. The encoded protein is CASSAQGNYG. The entire CDR3 is CASSAQGNYGYTF.

Comments on this clone: With the read ending 3 residues before the CDR3 end, the germline J gene is used to fill in that end. V usage is TRBV7-8 and J usage is TRBJ2-5, with 10 bases matching TRBD2. CDR1 is SGHVS and CDR2 is FQNEAQ in the germline V gene. Trimming took 5 bases from V and 7 from J; bases not matched to a gene: 13. The CDR3 loop spans 16 amino acids. CDR3 region: CASSPVPAGGTRTQYF. The sequenced CDR3 bases are TGTGCCAGCAGCCCCGTGCCAGCGGGGGGGACTCGGACC. Full variable domain (rest looked up from reference TRBV7-8 and TRBJ2-5): GAGVSQSPRYKVAKRGQDVALRCDPISGHVSLFWYQQALGQGPEFLTYFQNEAQLDKSGLPSDRFFAERPEGSVSTLKIQRTQQEDSAVYLCASSPVPAGGTRTQYFGPGTRLLVL.

Regarding this clone: Coverage ceases 3 residues before the CDR3 finishes, and the germline J gene fills in the end. The chain carries TRBV7-9 and TRBJ1-1; D gene uncertain. CDR1 SEHNR and CDR2 FQNEAQ come from the germline V gene (reference sequence). V lost 5 bases and J 3 bases, leaving 10 bases between the germline ends. The CDR3 covers 13 residues. The CDR3 spells CASSRYQDTEAFF. CDR3 bases read: TGTGCCAGCAGCCGTTACCAGGACACTGAA.

Comments on this clone: The read ends 3 residues shy of where the CDR3 ends; the end is completed using the germline J gene. This sequence joins TRBV15 and TRBJ2-7, with 8 bases lining up with TRBD1. The CDR3 contains 15 residues. V trimming: 0 bases; J trimming: 3 bases; junction bases outside the gene matches: 4. Germline lookup yields CDR1 LNHNV and CDR2 YYDKDF (reference sequence). The CDR3 spells CATSRDTGGIYEQYF. CDR3 DNA (partial): TGTGCCACCAGCAGAGATACAGGGGGGATCTACGAG.

For this clone: The CDR3 end lies 3 residues beyond the end of the read and is filled in from the germline J gene. The chain is built from TRBV7-2 and TRBJ2-5, with unresolved D. This CDR3 has 13 residues. Trimming left V 0 bases short and J 3 bases short, with 5 bases between. Germline V gene data show CDR1 as SGHTA and CDR2 as FQGNSA. The CDR3 sequence: CASSLARKETQYF. CDR3 DNA, as far as it was read: TGTGCCAGCAGCTTAGCGCGGAAAGAGACC.

As for this clone: The read finishes 3 residues shy of the CDR3 end, and the germline J gene is used to complete it. This chain links TRBV4-2 with TRBJ1-1, with D hard to call. The length of the CDR3 is 16 residues. Trimming removed 0 bases at V and 5 bases at J, with 16 bases between. Germline V gene data show CDR1 as LGHNA and CDR2 as YNFKEQ. CDR3 protein: CASSQEGVRLTTEAFF. Partial CDR3 DNA: TGTGCCAGCAGCCAAGAGGGCGTCAGGTTGACAACTGAA.

Turning to this clone: The observed sequence ends 3 residues before the CDR3 terminus, with the missing tail filled in from the germline J gene. This chain joins TRBV7-3 and TRBJ2-3, with TRBD2 matching 9 bases. V was pared by 5 bases and J by 2 bases, with 5 bases of the junction left unmatched. The V gene's germline CDR1 is SGHTA and CDR2 FQGTGA. The CDR3 is 15 residues long. The covered CDR3 bases are TGTGCCAGCAGCCCAACTAGCGGGTTCACAGATACG. It is translated as CASSPTSGFTDT. From start to end, the CDR3 is CASSPTSGFTDTQYF.

With respect to this clone: The CDR3 end is not reached by the read, which stops 3 residues before it; the germline J gene fills it in. The chain combines TRBV5-1 with TRBJ2-5, with 16 bases that match TRBD2. V was pared by 4 bases and J by 5 bases, with 8 bases of the junction left unmatched. Germline V gene sequence: CDR1 SGHRS, CDR2 YFSETQ. CDR3 length equals 17 residues. The part of the CDR3 DNA that was read is TGCGCCAGCAGCATATCGGGACTAGCGGGGGGGCCGGAGACC. This codes for CASSISGLAGGPET. The CDR3 in full is CASSISGLAGGPETQYF.

Remarks on this clone: The read stops 3 residues short of the end of the CDR3; the missing end is completed from the germline J gene. J is TRBJ2-2 and V is TRBV20-1; maybe TRBD1 (6 bases). Deletions cut 3 bases from V and 6 bases from J, with 14 bases between. The CDR3 sequence is 14 residues long. Germline CDR1 DFQATT, CDR2 SNEGSKA (reference sequence). The CDR3 protein is CSARGQGIAGELFF. CDR3 bases read: TGCAGTGCTAGGGGTCAGGGGATCGCCGGGGAG.